This T cell receptor beta chain was sequenced during a study of blood T cells in healthy people across ages. The CDR3 sequence is 15 residues long. Losses at the gene ends were 6 bases for V and 2 bases for J; bases not matched to a gene: 10. Alongside a J-beta primer mix, a sample-barcoded 5' primer served in a second PCR lasting about 7 to 11 cycles. TCRdb redid the calling of the 5' RACE reads with MiXCR, one entry per CDR3 protein. The table lists about 1,500,000 distinct CDR3 sequences, roughly 27% of them singletons. This clonotype has a handful of counts. The chain recombines TRBV12-3 or TRBV12-4 with TRBJ2-7; 7 bases are a match to TRBD2. This TCR was sampled from a woman aged 25-40 years in good health. Sample: blood. DNA for the CDR3: TGTGCCAGCAGCCCTCGGATAGCGGGTCCCTACGAGCAGTACTTC. Its protein is CASSPRIAGPYEQYF.